This TCR beta chain was captured by sequencing in a study of PD-L1 blockade in urothelial cancer. The length of the CDR3 is 15 residues. With 3 bases clipped from V and 6 bases from J, the junction kept 5 bases outside the gene matches. Germline V lookup: CDR1 SGDLS, CDR2 YYNGEE. Specified time point: pretreatment peripheral blood. Sequencing used immunoSEQ multiplex PCR; TCRdb keeps in-frame clones, though not all of them. The repertoire includes under 95,000 clones, about 85% of them detected once, and approximately 15% sits in the top ten. The source was PBMCs, collected around atezolizumab (anti-PD-L1) treatment. The TCR comes from a man in his 60s with urothelial cancer. The J gene is TRBJ2-5, the V gene TRBV9; 13 nucleotides align to TRBD2. CDR3 residues: CASSAGLAGVKTQYF. As DNA, the CDR3 is TGTGCCAGCAGCGCAGGACTAGCGGGAGTGAAGACCCAGTACTTC.